This TCR beta chain was recovered during a study of T cells after yellow fever vaccination (dated by TCRdb to between 2017 and 2020). About the investigation overall: The SMART-Seq v4 Ultra Low Input RNA kit was used to prepare libraries from fractions with low cell numbers. Two healthy male donors, one aged 18 to 29 and one aged 30 to 39 years, made up the cohort. To follow T-cell clones before and after primary and booster YFV17D yellow fever vaccination, bulk TCR alpha and beta repertoires were sequenced over time. Blood samples were taken at several timepoints before and after primary and secondary immunization, and bulk PBMC replicates and cell subsets were isolated.

The CDR3 runs 12 residues from the cysteine to the phenylalanine. This entry keeps only the CDR3 DNA: 36 bases, framed from base 1. The CDR1 and CDR2 encoded by the germline V gene are SGHTA and FQGNSA. Relative to germline, V is 3 bases shorter and J is 7 bases shorter, with 7 bases between their ends. Results the study describes overall, beyond this receptor: A small fraction of clonotypes showed up in both the CD4 and CD8 compartments, probably as a result of convergent recombination. After the booster, most of the clones that had expanded following primary vaccination were detected again (96% of CD4 and 80% to 90% of CD8), which suggests that memory was broadly maintained. Computational filtering was required because FACS-sorted repertoires could contain abundant contaminating clonotypes from the bulk population. Because the study included only a couple of donors, the extent to which the findings can be generalized is limited. Compared with the primary T-cell response, the secondary T-cell response was faster but weaker, reaching its peak on day 5 rather than on day 15.

The treatment or condition label here, explained by the study, means: live attenuated yellow fever vaccine strain. Two biological replicates of bulk PBMCs were collected at each blood-draw timepoint. A standard Ficoll-Paque protocol was used to isolate PBMCs from peripheral blood. RNA was extracted with TriZol from bulk PBMCs, CD4 and CD8 fractions, and dextramer-positive and dextramer-negative fractions. The table lists this clonotype with many counts. The antigen this receptor binds is unknown. It has no much larger one-base neighbor in the sample; base qualities were not kept. TCR cDNA was made using 5'RACE template switching, a step that added a universal primer site and unique molecular identifiers. cDNA synthesis was primed from both the TCR alpha and TCR beta constant segments. Library amplification used two PCR steps, and the second PCR step added sample barcodes and sequencing adapters. Sequencing of libraries was done on Illumina HiSeq 2500 (2x100 bp) or NovaSeq (2x150 bp). In the paper's pipeline: Reads were demultiplexed and collapsed into UMI consensus sequences with MIGEC, and V(D)J alignment was performed with MiXCR. Vaccine-responding clonotypes were defined with edgeR using replicate PBMC samples, requiring FDR below 0.01 and a log2 fold change above 5 up to day 15. CD4 or CD8 identity was assigned to each bulk clonotype according to whether the clonotype was present at higher abundance in the sequenced CD4 repertoire or the sequenced CD8 repertoire. Using fastp at Q25 and MiXCR, TCRdb reprocessed the public reads and kept productive beta chains. A single entry per CDR3 protein holds the most common genes and DNA from its merged rows. TCRdb's processing, not the authors' own work, is the source of the V and J calls. This sample has roughly 330,000 distinct CDR3 sequences in its table, and roughly 6.8% of those were observed once. About a sixth of the sample goes to the ten largest clones.

In this chain, TRBV7-2 is recombined with TRBJ2-4; the D gene cannot be resolved reliably. The receptor was derived from a man younger than 35 who received the YFV17D yellow fever vaccine. The sequences come from PBMCs, collected about 49 days after the first yellow fever vaccination. In nucleotide form, the sequence is TGTGCCAGCAGCTTGGGCGACAACATTCAGTACTTC. The resulting protein is CASSLGDNIQYF.